Below, 28 T cell receptor beta chains from the same sample are listed, as sequenced in a study of blood T cells in healthy people across ages. Through a sample-barcoded 5' primer and a J-beta primer mix, a second PCR was run for about 6 to 11 cycles. TCRdb redid the calling of the 5' RACE reads with MiXCR, one entry per CDR3 protein. The repertoire includes just under 550,000 distinct CDR3 sequences, around 24% of them detected once, and under 9% sits in the top ten. The same specimen was also included in a second study, on T cells of mothers and their children.

The sequencing input was blood. These receptors were taken from a boy aged 10-17 years in good health.

This clonotype was observed a few times. V is TRBV28 and J is TRBJ1-2; 7 bases fit TRBD1. The ends lost 3 bases at V and 0 bases at J; junction bases unmatched: 7. The CDR3 has 16 amino acids. Germline lookup yields CDR1 MDHEN and CDR2 SYDVKM. CDR3 sequence reads: CASSFQTGNPNYGYTF. The CDR3 DNA reads TGTGCCAGCAGTTTCCAGACAGGGAATCCTAACTATGGCTACACCTTC.

This clonotype was found a few times. The CDR3 loop is CASGFGQDEQFF. The CDR3 DNA reads as TGTGCTAGTGGTTTCGGACAGGATGAGCAGTTCTTC. V and J are TRBV12-5 and TRBJ2-1; 7 bases are shared with TRBD1. After removal of 3 bases from V and 8 bases from J, the junction contained 1 base not matched to a gene. Germline V gene lookup returns CDR1 LGHNT and CDR2 FRNRAP. CDR3 length: 12 amino acids.

V gene TRBV2 combines with J gene TRBJ1-5, with TRBD1 as a possible D gene (5 bases). Germline V gene sequence: CDR1 SNHLY, CDR2 FYNNEI. Trimming pared 7 bases from V and 1 base from J, leaving 17 bases between. The CDR3 consists of 16 residues. CDR3 in amino acids: CASTVGLSGSNQPQHF. CDR3 nucleotides: TGTGCCAGCACTGTAGGTCTCTCAGGGAGCAATCAGCCCCAGCATTTT.

This clonotype is a singleton in its sample. The V call is TRBV12-3 or TRBV12-4, the J call TRBJ2-5; 10 positions agree with TRBD1. V gave up 6 bases and J gave up 5 bases; unmatched junction bases: 15. The CDR3 covers 17 residues. The CDR3, as DNA: TGTGCCAGCAGACTACCGACAGGGGGCGCCCCTGCGGAGACCCAGTACTTC. Residues: CASRLPTGGAPAETQYF.

This clonotype was seen only a few times. The rearrangement uses TRBV4-3 and TRBJ1-4; no reliable D call. The germline V and J ends were trimmed by 0 bases and 8 bases, with 13 bases remaining between them. The CDR3 contains 15 residues. Germline V CDR1 and CDR2: LGHNA, YSLEER. As DNA, the CDR3 is TGCGCCAGCAGCCAAGATCAGACCCTAGGCGAAAAACTGTTTTTT. It specifies CASSQDQTLGEKLFF.

The chain couples TRBV6-2 or TRBV6-3 to TRBJ2-5; 13 nucleotides align to TRBD2. Germline CDR1 is MNHEY and CDR2 is SVGEGT. V lost 6 bases to trimming and J lost 3 bases; unmatched junction nucleotides: 4. CDR3 length equals 15 residues. Here the CDR3 reads CASSVGLAGEETQYF. The CDR3 DNA reads TGTGCCAGCAGCGTCGGACTAGCGGGAGAAGAGACCCAGTACTTC.

The chain uses TRBV29-1 and TRBJ2-1; 13 bases map to TRBD2. This CDR3 contains 20 residues. Germline CDR1 reads SQVTM; CDR2 reads ANQGSEA. The ends lost 7 bases at V and 0 bases at J; junction bases unmatched: 18. The CDR3 DNA reads as TGCAGCGCTACCAACAGGTCCGGGACTAGCGGGGATTTCTCCTACAATGAGCAGTTCTTC. Protein sequence: CSATNRSGTSGDFSYNEQFF.

The V and J genes are TRBV30 and TRBJ2-5, with 8 bases aligning to TRBD2. Germline CDR1 is GTSNPN and CDR2 is SVGIG (reference sequence). Trimming removed 8 bases from V and 4 bases from J; junction bases left unmatched: 6. This CDR3 has 12 amino acids. The CDR3 DNA sequence: TGTGCCCGGCGGGAGGCAGGAGAGACCCAGTACTTC. This codes for CARREAGETQYF.

This clonotype showed up many times. This chain connects TRBV20-1 to TRBJ2-7, with D tentatively TRBD2 (6 bases). Trimming took 6 bases from V and 2 from J, leaving 14 bases between them. This CDR3 is 13 amino acids long. Germline V gives CDR1 DFQATT, CDR2 SNEGSKA (reference sequence). As DNA, the CDR3 is TGCAGTGCGCGACCCGGCGGGACCTACGAGCAGTACTTC. Translation gives CSARPGGTYEQYF.

This clonotype was counted between two and nine times. The rearrangement uses TRBV5-1 and TRBJ1-6; TRBD1 matches at 8 bases. The CDR3 contains 14 residues. Germline CDR1 and CDR2: SGHRS and YFSETQ. V lost 4 bases and J lost 10; bases outside the gene matches: 7. The CDR3 DNA reads TGCGCCAGCAGCCCGGGACAGGCAGGCTCACCCCTCCACTTT. Translated: CASSPGQAGSPLHF.

The chain recombines TRBV7-9 with TRBJ1-4; D might be TRBD1 (6 bases). Germline CDR1 and CDR2: SEHNR and FQNEAQ (reference sequence). Deletions cut 5 bases from V and 6 bases from J, with 13 bases between. CDR3 length: 14 amino acids. The CDR3 loop reads CASSPEGGDEKLFF. The CDR3 DNA reads as TGTGCCAGCAGCCCTGAGGGGGGGGATGAAAAACTGTTTTTT.

V is TRBV5-1 and J is TRBJ2-3, with D possibly being TRBD1 (6 bases). With 0 bases removed from V and 2 bases from J, the gap between germline ends came to 13 bases. The CDR3 totals 16 residues. Germline values: CDR1 SGHRS, CDR2 YFSETQ. Written as DNA, the CDR3 is TGCGCCAGCAGCTTGGGGCCTACAGGGAACACAGATACGCAGTATTTT. This gives the protein CASSLGPTGNTDTQYF.

This clonotype was observed at least ten times. The chain combines TRBV4-2 with TRBJ2-7; D remains unclear. V was pared by 3 bases and J by 6 bases, with 21 bases between. CDR3 length: 16 amino acids. The germline gives CDR1 LGHNA, CDR2 YNFKEQ. The CDR3 DNA reads TGTGCCAGCAGCCAGAGTCCATCAGTTGAGACATCCGAGCAGTACTTC. The encoded protein is CASSQSPSVETSEQYF.

This clonotype was counted between two and nine times. CDR3 amino acids: CASSLTGGAGELFF. CDR3 in DNA: TGTGCCAGCAGTCTGACAGGGGGGGCCGGGGAGCTGTTTTTT. The chain uses TRBV12-3 or TRBV12-4 and TRBJ2-2, with 9 bases that match TRBD1. Unmatched junction bases numbered 4, after V lost 5 bases and J lost 6 bases. CDR3 length: 14 amino acids.

V is TRBV12-3 or TRBV12-4 and J is TRBJ2-5; D might be TRBD1 (5 bases). The end of the DNA is better explained by TRBJ2-7, so the J call may be wrong. The CDR3 has 12 residues. For the CDR3, the DNA is TGTGCCAGCCAGGGTGGATGGGGCGAGCAGTACTTC. Translated: CASQGGWGEQYF.

The chain recombines TRBV20-1 with TRBJ2-1; TRBD2 aligns across 8 bases. The length of the CDR3 is 18 residues. J lost 2 bases, V lost 6 bases, and 18 bases had no gene match. Germline V gene lookup returns CDR1 DFQATT and CDR2 SNEGSKA (reference sequence). CDR3 in amino acids: CSAMGLAGRGRPYNEQFF. As DNA, the CDR3 is TGCAGTGCCATGGGGCTAGCGGGCAGGGGCCGGCCCTACAATGAGCAGTTCTTC.

This rearrangement joins TRBV6-1 to TRBJ1-5; possible D gene TRBD1, 6 bases. Per the germline V gene, CDR1 is MNHNS and CDR2 is SASEGT. The CDR3 has 13 residues. Deletions cut 6 bases from V and 3 bases from J, with 9 bases between. The CDR3 loop reads CASSQGTNQPQHF. As DNA, the CDR3 is TGTGCCAGCAGCCAGGGGACCAATCAGCCCCAGCATTTT.

The V gene is TRBV4-2, the J gene TRBJ2-7; 7 nucleotides match TRBD2. The V segment lost 1 base and the J segment 4 bases; nucleotides outside the gene matches: 16. CDR3 length: 18 residues. Germline CDR1 reads LGHNA; CDR2 reads YNFKEQ. The CDR3 sequence: CASSQVTFVGGPVYEQYF. CDR3 in DNA: TGTGCCAGCAGCCAAGTTACCTTCGTGGGAGGGCCCGTTTACGAGCAGTACTTC.

The V gene is TRBV12-3 or TRBV12-4, the J gene TRBJ2-3, with unresolved D. This CDR3 region has 14 residues. Deletions cut 3 bases from V and 2 bases from J, with 9 bases between. CDR3 in DNA: TGTGCCAGCAGTTTCGATCGGATCACAGATACGCAGTATTTT. Its translation: CASSFDRITDTQYF.

V usage is TRBV12-3 or TRBV12-4 and J usage is TRBJ1-1; a possible D gene is TRBD1 (5 bases). The CDR3 loop spans 14 amino acids. V dropped 8 bases and J dropped 1 base, with 14 bases sitting between them. The CDR3 sequence is CASSWDGQNTEAFF. The CDR3 DNA follows: TGTGCCAGCTCTTGGGACGGCCAGAACACTGAAGCTTTCTTT.

This clonotype appeared a few times. This rearrangement joins TRBV6-5 to TRBJ1-1; D is perhaps TRBD1 (6 bases). V dropped 7 bases and J dropped 1 base, with 13 bases sitting between them. Germline-derived CDR1 and CDR2 are MNHEY and SVGAGI. The CDR3 extends over 14 amino acids. CDR3 sequence: CASTSGQPNTEAFF. In DNA form, the CDR3 reads TGTGCCAGCACTTCCGGACAGCCGAACACTGAAGCTTTCTTT.

V gene TRBV18 combines with J gene TRBJ2-7; D might be TRBD1 (5 bases). Trimming shortened V by 8 bases and J by 6 bases, and 23 bases separated the two germline ends. The germline gives CDR1 KGHSH, CDR2 LQKENI. The CDR3 contains 15 residues. The DNA of the CDR3 is TGTGCCAGCCTGTCGACGCGTCAGGGAATTGGCGAGCAGTACTTC. This sequence encodes CASLSTRQGIGEQYF.

This chain joins TRBV9 and TRBJ1-4; D uncertain. CDR3 length: 14 residues. Deletions cut 0 bases from V and 6 bases from J, with 9 bases between. CDR1 and CDR2 from the germline V gene are SGDLS and YYNGEE. The chain's CDR3 is CASSVGGLDEKLFF. CDR3 DNA: TGTGCCAGCAGCGTAGGAGGTCTGGATGAAAAACTGTTTTTT.

The chain carries TRBV20-1 and TRBJ2-7; 9 bases are a match to TRBD2. Germline assignment: CDR1 DFQATT and CDR2 SNEGSKA (reference sequence). CDR3 size: 15 residues. V was clipped by 0 bases and J by 4 bases; unmatched bases: 7. The CDR3 DNA follows: TGCAGTGCTAGAGATATACTAGCGGGTGGGTACGAGCAGTACTTC. Translated: CSARDILAGGYEQYF.

This clonotype was observed many times. This rearrangement joins TRBV2 to TRBJ2-1; tentatively, D is TRBD2 (5 bases). The CDR3 extends over 14 amino acids. Trimming removed 2 bases from V and 9 bases from J, with 14 bases in between. From germline, CDR1 is SNHLY and CDR2 FYNNEI. CDR3 region: CASSEPLEGPEQFF. The CDR3, as DNA: TGTGCCAGCAGTGAACCCTTAGAGGGCCCTGAGCAGTTCTTC.

CDR3 sequence (DNA): TGTGCCAGCAGCGTAGTGGGACAGGGGGGCTCCTACAATGAGCAGTTCTTC. Protein product: CASSVVGQGGSYNEQFF. This rearrangement joins TRBV9 to TRBJ2-1; 11 bases align to TRBD1. The CDR3 covers 17 residues. V shed 0 bases and J 0 bases; nucleotides not matched to a gene: 2. Germline V gene data show CDR1 as SGDLS and CDR2 as YYNGEE.

This clonotype was seen only a few times. The chain combines TRBV4-1 with TRBJ2-1; unclear D gene. This CDR3 spans 13 amino acids. With 6 bases removed from V and 4 bases from J, the gap between germline ends came to 10 bases. Germline V gene sequence: CDR1 MGHRA, CDR2 YSYEKL. The CDR3 loop is CASRREEYNEQFF. CDR3 nucleotide sequence: TGCGCCAGCAGACGAGAGGAGTACAATGAGCAGTTCTTC.

This clonotype was detected a few times. This chain links TRBV5-1 with TRBJ2-5; 8 nucleotides align to TRBD1. Germline V gene lookup returns CDR1 SGHRS and CDR2 YFSETQ. The J segment lost 4 bases and the V segment lost 4 bases, leaving 9 bases of the junction unmatched. This CDR3 has 15 amino acids. In DNA, the CDR3 is TGCGCCAGCAGCCCCGACAGGGGAGGTAGAGAGACCCAGTACTTC. This codes for CASSPDRGGRETQYF.